The TCR beta chain under discussion was sequenced for a study of early T cells in non-severe SARS-CoV-2 infection. MiXCR, run by TCRdb on the 5' RACE reads, gives a single entry per CDR3 protein. The sample comprises about 80,000 distinct CDR3 sequences, approximately 12% of which are singletons, and 15% to 17% rests with the top ten. This clonotype was counted a few times. This CDR3 region has 16 residues. Germline lookup yields CDR1 SGHRS and CDR2 YFSETQ. The J segment lost 9 bases and the V segment lost 3 bases, leaving 9 bases of the junction unmatched. The sequence was obtained from an adult who was a healthcare worker with PCR-confirmed SARS-CoV-2 infection or an uninfected control (not recorded which). The donor label of this sample is uncertain. The specimen comprised whole blood, sampled at baseline. The genes are TRBV5-1 and TRBJ2-1; 13 bases are a match to TRBD2. The CDR3 DNA sequence: TGCGCCAGCAGCTCCTCCGGACTAGCGGGAGAAGGTGAGCAGTTCTTC. Amino acids: CASSSSGLAGEGEQFF.